Shown below are 31 T cell receptor beta chains from a single sample sequenced in a study of cytotoxic CD8 clonotypes in ibrutinib-treated CLL (dated by TCRdb to the early 2020s). Interpreted using the paper, the time point label stands for: progressive disease on ibrutinib. The library was made by the immunoSEQ multiplex PCR assay. In TCRdb, the immuneACCESS table is reduced to in-frame sequences with V and J assigned. These tables do not hold every clone; where another copy was compared, an unresolved V gene accounts for under half, and the others remain unexplained. This sample comprises about 300,000 clones, 76% of them detected only once. Together, the top ten hold roughly 5% of the sample. This material consisted of PBMCs, taken at disease progression, from a patient treated with ibrutinib. Source of these receptors: a human donor with chronic lymphocytic leukemia.

CDR3 in amino acids: CAISVQGEGQPQHF. The CDR3 DNA follows: TGTGCCATCAGTGTTCAGGGGGAGGGCCAGCCCCAGCATTTT. This chain connects TRBV10-3 to TRBJ1-5; 7 nucleotides match TRBD1. V was clipped by 4 bases and J by 7 bases; unmatched bases: 7. Germline CDR1 reads ENHRY; CDR2 reads SYGVKD. There are 14 residues in the CDR3.

The chain carries TRBV15 and TRBJ1-2; D is possibly TRBD1 (6 bases). CDR3 length: 16 amino acids. CDR1 is LNHNV and CDR2 is YYDKDF in the germline V gene (reference sequence). The germline V and J ends were trimmed by 3 bases and 0 bases, with 14 bases remaining between them. This CDR3 is CATSSAIWGPNYGYTF. In DNA form, the CDR3 reads TGTGCCACCAGCAGTGCCATCTGGGGGCCTAACTATGGCTACACCTTC.

This clone has a handful of counts. The V and J genes are TRBV9 and TRBJ1-6; D is unclear. V was trimmed by 0 bases and J by 8 bases, leaving 9 bases between them. CDR3 length: 14 residues. Germline V gives CDR1 SGDLS, CDR2 YYNGEE. CDR3 loop: CASSVGVLDSPLHF. CDR3 DNA: TGTGCCAGCAGCGTAGGGGTGCTGGATTCACCCCTCCACTTT.

In this sample, this clone turned up a few times. The V call is TRBV9, the J call TRBJ2-5, with 7 bases matching TRBD1. Trimming took 4 bases from V and 0 from J; bases not matched to a gene: 12. CDR1 is SGDLS and CDR2 is YYNGEE in the germline V gene. CDR3 size: 17 residues. The CDR3 nucleotides read TGTGCCAGCAGCCCGAGCAGAGACAGGGTGTACCAAGAGACCCAGTACTTC. This gives the protein CASSPSRDRVYQETQYF.

The rearrangement joins TRBV10-3 to TRBJ2-7; D not resolved. Per the germline V gene, CDR1 is ENHRY and CDR2 is SYGVKD. V was pared by 0 bases and J by 1 base, with 7 bases between. This CDR3 region has 14 residues. CDR3 protein: CAISESGYSYEQYF. CDR3 in DNA: TGTGCCATCAGTGAGTCCGGGTATTCCTACGAGCAGTACTTC.

CDR3 bases: TGTGCCAGCTCACCACTTTCAAGCGGGAGTGGGGAGGCAGATACGCAGTATTTT. This codes for CASSPLSSGSGEADTQYF. The chain combines TRBV18 with TRBJ2-3, with 8 bases fitting TRBD2. Unmatched junction bases numbered 13, after V lost 1 base and J lost 4 bases. The length of the CDR3 is 18 residues. The V gene's germline CDR1 is KGHSH and CDR2 LQKENI.

The chain carries TRBV6-4 and TRBJ1-6; possibly TRBD1 for D (5 bases). There are 14 residues in the CDR3. V was pared by 6 bases and J by 5 bases, with 11 bases between. CDR1 and CDR2 (germline): MRHNA, SNTAGT. The CDR3 here is CASRAGHNNSPLHF. For the CDR3, the DNA is TGTGCCAGCAGGGCCGGACACAATAATTCACCCCTCCACTTT.

This rearrangement joins TRBV2 to TRBJ1-1, with 9 bases aligning to TRBD1. V lost 6 bases, J lost 5 bases, and 13 bases stayed unmatched. From germline, CDR1 is SNHLY and CDR2 FYNNEI. The CDR3 contains 16 residues. For the CDR3, the DNA is TGTGCCAGCAGCCCTTTAGAAGACAGGGGGTGGACTGAAGCTTTCTTT. The encoded protein is CASSPLEDRGWTEAFF.

The CDR3 spells CASSRERRREQYF. The CDR3 DNA reads TGTGCCAGCAGCCGGGAACGACGCAGGGAGCAGTACTTC. The chain carries TRBV5-8 and TRBJ2-7, with a possible D match to TRBD2 (5 bases). Trimming removed 4 bases from V and 7 bases from J, with 15 bases in between. The CDR3 sequence is 13 residues long. The germline V gene has CDR1 SGHTS and CDR2 YDEGEE.

This chain uses TRBV11-2 with TRBJ2-1; no firm D call. Germline loops: CDR1 SGHAT, CDR2 FQNNGV. This CDR3 contains 17 residues. V was cut by 0 bases and J by 0 bases, with 12 bases left in between. CDR3 amino acids: CASSLEVVASSYNEQFF. Written as DNA, the CDR3 is TGTGCCAGCAGCTTAGAGGTGGTGGCTAGCTCCTACAATGAGCAGTTCTTC.

This clone was seen a single time. The V and J genes are TRBV7-9 and TRBJ2-1; 14 bases line up with TRBD2. Germline V gives CDR1 SEHNR, CDR2 FQNEAQ (reference sequence). With 4 bases clipped from V and 4 bases from J, the junction kept 3 bases outside the gene matches. This CDR3 is built from 16 residues. The CDR3 nucleotides are TGTGCCAGCAGCTCGGGACTAGCGGGGGTATACAATGAGCAGTTCTTC. It is translated as CASSSGLAGVYNEQFF.

The V call is TRBV5-1, the J call TRBJ1-2; D uncertain. CDR1 SGHRS and CDR2 YFSETQ come from the germline V gene. The CDR3 length is 15 residues. V lost 4 bases and J 6 bases, leaving 19 bases between the germline ends. CDR3 in amino acids: CASSRVPATFDGYTF. The CDR3 nucleotides are TGCGCCAGCAGCAGGGTCCCTGCAACGTTCGATGGCTACACCTTC.

The V and J genes are TRBV4-2 and TRBJ1-1; D might be TRBD1 (5 bases). Germline CDR1 LGHNA, CDR2 YNFKEQ. This CDR3 contains 13 residues. With 6 bases removed from V and 7 bases from J, the gap between germline ends came to 15 bases. This CDR3 reads CASRGGDRNEAFF. In nucleotides, the CDR3 is TGTGCCAGCAGGGGGGGGGATAGGAATGAAGCTTTCTTT.

In the case of this clone: Other nucleotide sequences from this sample produce the same CDR3. CDR3 coding DNA: TGTGCCAGCAGCTTAAATCAAGAGACCCAGTACTTC. Protein: CASSLNQETQYF. The J gene is TRBJ2-5, the V gene TRBV7-6; D call uncertain. V lost 2 bases to trimming and J lost 2 bases, with 3 bases between them. Per the germline V gene, CDR1 is SGHVS and CDR2 is FNYEAQ. CDR3 size: 12 residues.

This chain joins TRBV28 and TRBJ2-7, with 9 nucleotides matching TRBD2. Trimming took 4 bases from V and 9 from J; bases not matched to a gene: 10. The CDR3 runs to 14 residues. Per the germline V gene, CDR1 is MDHEN and CDR2 is SYDVKM. CDR3 bases: TGTGCCAGCAGTTCTATTAGCGGGAGAGGGGGGCAGTACTTC. Residues: CASSSISGRGGQYF.

V usage is TRBV10-3 and J usage is TRBJ2-3; D may be TRBD1 (5 bases). The CDR3 is 14 residues long. V lost 0 bases, J lost 4 bases, and 8 bases lay in between. The germline CDR1 and CDR2 sequences are ENHRY and SYGVKD. The DNA for the CDR3 is TGTGCCATCAGTGAGTCGCCAGGGTCAGATACGCAGTATTTT. Its protein product is CAISESPGSDTQYF.

The chain combines TRBV9 with TRBJ2-7; D unclear. The CDR3 spans 11 residues. V lost 2 bases to trimming and J lost 3 bases, with 3 bases between them. Germline values: CDR1 SGDLS, CDR2 YYNGEE. The CDR3 nucleotides are TGTGCCAGCAGCGTCCGCTACGAGCAGTACTTC. Its protein product is CASSVRYEQYF. Filled out from reference TRBV9 and TRBJ2-7, the complete variable domain reads DSGVTQTPKHLITATGQRVTLRCSPRSGDLSVYWYQQSLDQGLQFLIQYYNGEERAKGNILERFSAQQFPDLHSELNLSSLELGDSALYFCASSVRYEQYFGPGTRLTVT.

This clone has more than one count but fewer than ten. CDR3 loop: CASSPFKGVNTEAFF. As DNA, the CDR3 is TGTGCCAGCTCACCCTTCAAAGGGGTGAACACTGAAGCTTTCTTT. V and J are TRBV18 and TRBJ1-1; maybe TRBD1 (5 bases). Trimming pared 3 bases from V and 0 bases from J, leaving 11 bases between. Germline V gene lookup returns CDR1 KGHSH and CDR2 LQKENI. The CDR3 length is 15 residues. The whole variable domain, filled in from reference TRBV18 and TRBJ1-1, reads NAGVMQNPRHLVRRRGQEARLRCSPMKGHSHVYWYRQLPEEGLKFMVYLQKENIIDESGMPKERFSAEFPKEGPSILRIQQVVRGDSAAYFCASSPFKGVNTEAFFGQGTRLTVV.

This sequence joins TRBV6-1 and TRBJ2-3; D remains ambiguous. The germline V gene encodes CDR1 MNHNS and CDR2 SASEGT. V lost 3 bases to trimming and J lost 2 bases, with 21 bases between them. This CDR3 spans 18 amino acids. CDR3 in amino acids: CASSEDPGALAPTDTQYF. The CDR3 coding sequence is TGTGCCAGCAGTGAGGACCCAGGCGCGTTAGCCCCCACAGATACGCAGTATTTT.

The table lists this clone with a few counts. J is TRBJ1-5 and V is TRBV4-1, with D perhaps TRBD1 (5 bases). Trimming removed 1 base from V and 0 bases from J, with 7 bases in between. CDR1 MGHRA and CDR2 YSYEKL come from the germline V gene. The CDR3 has 15 amino acids. The CDR3 DNA sequence: TGCGCCAGCAGCCAAGCGGGGGATAGCAATCAGCCCCAGCATTTT. Amino acids: CASSQAGDSNQPQHF.

V and J are TRBV15 and TRBJ2-1; TRBD2 might be the D (6 bases). Between the trimmed V and J ends, which lost 3 bases and 7 bases, there was a span of 16 bases. Germline CDR1 reads LNHNV; CDR2 reads YYDKDF (reference sequence). This CDR3 has 15 amino acids. The CDR3 nucleotides read TGTGCCACCAGCAGTGGCCGCGGGGCACTGAATGAGCAGTTCTTC. This encodes CATSSGRGALNEQFF.

This chain connects TRBV7-9 to TRBJ2-7; tentative D call: TRBD1 (6 bases). This CDR3 is built from 12 residues. The germline V gene has CDR1 SEHNR and CDR2 FQNEAQ (reference sequence). V was trimmed by 5 bases and J by 4 bases, leaving 9 bases between them. DNA of the CDR3: TGTGCCAGCAGCGTAAGGGGGTACGAGCAGTACTTC. Translating it yields CASSVRGYEQYF.

The gene calls are TRBV9 and TRBJ2-1, with 10 bases that match TRBD2. Trimming cost V 1 base and J 6 bases; bases outside gene matches: 4. Per the germline V gene, CDR1 is SGDLS and CDR2 is YYNGEE. The CDR3 is made up of 15 amino acids. CDR3 DNA sequence: TGTGCCAGCAGCGTATGGGCTAGCGGGGGCAATGAGCAGTTCTTC. It specifies CASSVWASGGNEQFF.

The chain is built from TRBV15 and TRBJ1-3; tentative D call: TRBD1 (6 bases). In germline, CDR1 is LNHNV, CDR2 YYDKDF (reference sequence). The CDR3 is made up of 14 amino acids. The V and J ends lost 5 bases and 4 bases respectively, with 12 bases between them. The CDR3 region has the DNA TGTGCCACCAGCGGGGGGGGGCTAGGAAACACCATATATTTT. It is translated as CATSGGGLGNTIYF.

The chain links TRBV9 to TRBJ2-4; D call uncertain. In germline, CDR1 is SGDLS, CDR2 YYNGEE. Deletions cut 0 bases from V and 2 bases from J, with 3 bases between. CDR3 length: 13 amino acids. CDR3 in DNA: TGTGCCAGCAGCGTAGCGCCCAAAAACATTCAGTACTTC. Protein product: CASSVAPKNIQYF.

The chain carries TRBV19 and TRBJ2-5; D might be TRBD1 or TRBD2, each matching 5 bases. This CDR3 is built from 14 residues. CDR1 and CDR2 (germline): LNHDA, SQIVND (reference sequence). Deletions cut 6 bases from V and 5 bases from J, with 16 bases between. Written as DNA, the CDR3 is TGTGCCAGTAGGAACCGGGACCCTAGGGAGACCCAGTACTTC. The encoded protein is CASRNRDPRETQYF.

This clone appeared a few times. The chain has TRBV4-1 and TRBJ1-2; no reliable D call. There are 12 residues in the CDR3. The germline gives CDR1 MGHRA, CDR2 YSYEKL. The ends were cut back, 6 bases at V and 5 bases at J, with 10 bases in the middle. Written as DNA, the CDR3 is TGCGCCAGCAGGTCTCAAGGGTATGGCTACACCTTC. Its translation is CASRSQGYGYTF.

V and J are TRBV7-3 and TRBJ2-2, with D unclear. V gave up 2 bases and J gave up 0 bases, with 4 bases separating them. Germline CDR1 SGHTA, CDR2 FQGTGA. The CDR3 runs 14 residues. Here the CDR3 reads CASSLQSNTGELFF. CDR3 DNA sequence: TGTGCCAGCAGCTTACAGTCGAACACCGGGGAGCTGTTTTTT.

V is TRBV18 and J is TRBJ2-7, with 8 bases identical to TRBD2. CDR3 length: 14 amino acids. V dropped 6 bases and J dropped 3; count of bases not matched to a gene: 7. The V gene's germline CDR1 is KGHSH and CDR2 LQKENI. CDR3 in DNA: TGTGCCAGCTCCATCGGGGGGGCAAACTACGAGCAGTACTTC. Encoded protein: CASSIGGANYEQYF.

As DNA, the CDR3 is TGTGCCAGCACCCACGGGATGGGGGCGTATTTGGATACGCAGTATTTT. Amino acids: CASTHGMGAYLDTQYF. This chain uses TRBV27 with TRBJ2-3, with D perhaps TRBD1 (6 bases). In germline, CDR1 is MNHEY, CDR2 SMNVEV (reference sequence). Trimming stripped 7 bases from V and 6 bases from J, with 23 bases between. The CDR3 is made up of 16 amino acids.

The V call is TRBV7-2, the J call TRBJ2-5; D is uncertain. V was trimmed by 1 base and J by 5 bases, leaving 5 bases between them. Per the germline V gene, CDR1 is SGHTA and CDR2 is FQGNSA. CDR3 length: 12 residues. CDR3 loop: CASSLGAETQYF. CDR3 DNA: TGTGCCAGCAGCTTAGGGGCGGAGACCCAGTACTTC.